One and the same sample provided the 29 T cell receptor beta chains below, sequenced in a study of cytomegalovirus exposure and HLA in healthy donors. The study ran its PCR with 60 Vbeta and 13 Jbeta primers. TCRdb's table, derived via immunoSEQ multiplex PCR, lists solely in-frame clones and lacks some. The table lists some 180,000 clones, around 80% of them singletons, with 3.5% to 5% in the top ten. Sequencing used PBMCs. Receptor source: a young woman in good health and CMV-seropositive.

This sequence joins TRBV4-2 and TRBJ1-2; 12 bases line up with TRBD1. This CDR3 has 15 residues. Germline V gene sequence: CDR1 LGHNA, CDR2 YNFKEQ. V gave up 0 bases and J gave up 7 bases; unmatched junction bases: 3. CDR3 region: CASSQDRDRGPGYTF. Here the CDR3 DNA reads TGTGCCAGCAGCCAAGACCGGGACAGGGGGCCTGGCTACACCTTC.

The gene calls are TRBV27 and TRBJ1-2; D is perhaps TRBD1 (6 bases). Trimming pared 6 bases from V and 6 bases from J, leaving 17 bases between. CDR3 size: 14 residues. CDR1 is MNHEY and CDR2 is SMNVEV in the germline V gene (reference sequence). CDR3 in amino acids: CASSPPDRLDGYTF. The CDR3 bases are TGTGCCAGCAGCCCCCCAGACAGGCTGGATGGCTACACCTTC.

V and J are TRBV4-3 and TRBJ2-2; perhaps TRBD2 as D (6 bases). Trimming stripped 1 base from V and 5 bases from J, with 14 bases between. The CDR3 contains 16 residues. CDR1 LGHNA and CDR2 YSLEER come from the germline V gene. The DNA for the CDR3 is TGCGCCAGCAGCCAAGGGGGAGGCCAAGGTACCGGGGAGCTGTTTTTT. The encoded protein is CASSQGGGQGTGELFF.

This clone was counted a single time. The chain carries TRBV6-4 and TRBJ2-2; D is ambiguous. Germline CDR1 reads MRHNA; CDR2 reads SNTAGT. V lost 5 bases and J lost 7, with 14 bases in between. The CDR3 has 14 residues. The CDR3 sequence is CASSPDPQVGELFF. CDR3 DNA: TGTGCCAGCAGTCCCGACCCCCAGGTCGGGGAGCTGTTTTTT.

CDR3 nucleotide sequence: TGTGCCAGCAATATAGCCCGGACAGCTTATTCACCCCTCCACTTT. It codes for CASNIARTAYSPLHF. The gene calls are TRBV6-1 and TRBJ1-6; weak D call: TRBD1 (6 bases). The germline CDR1 and CDR2 sequences are MNHNS and SASEGT. The CDR3 extends over 15 amino acids. V dropped 7 bases and J dropped 8 bases, with 18 bases sitting between them.

The chain combines TRBV2 with TRBJ1-2, with TRBD1 as a possible D gene (6 bases). This CDR3 region has 15 residues. CDR1 and CDR2 (germline): SNHLY, FYNNEI. V gave up 2 bases and J gave up 4 bases, with 14 bases separating them. The CDR3 coding sequence is TGTGCCAGCAGTGAATTTAACAGGGAAGGCTATGGCTACACCTTC. Residues: CASSEFNREGYGYTF.

The chain combines TRBV5-1 with TRBJ2-2; D is ambiguous. Trimming removed 0 bases from V and 0 bases from J, with 9 bases in between. Germline V gene lookup returns CDR1 SGHRS and CDR2 YFSETQ. This CDR3 comprises 16 residues. The CDR3 bases are TGCGCCAGCAGCTTGGCCAACACCGCGAACACCGGGGAGCTGTTTTTT. It is translated as CASSLANTANTGELFF.

This clone showed up just once. CDR3 sequence reads: CASSFGGSSYNEQFF. In nucleotides, the CDR3 is TGTGCCAGCAGTTTCGGCGGGAGCTCCTACAATGAGCAGTTCTTC. The gene calls are TRBV6-5 and TRBJ2-1; 7 bases are shared with TRBD2. Per the germline V gene, CDR1 is MNHEY and CDR2 is SVGAGI. This CDR3 comprises 15 residues. Trimming removed 4 bases from V and 0 bases from J; junction bases left unmatched: 3.

This clone has a handful of counts. The chain employs TRBV29-1 and TRBJ2-3, with D maybe TRBD2 (5 bases). This CDR3 is built from 12 residues. Trimming pared 6 bases from V and 0 bases from J, leaving 7 bases between. Germline V gene lookup returns CDR1 SQVTM and CDR2 ANQGSEA. In DNA form, the CDR3 reads TGCAGCGTAGCGGACAGCACAGATACGCAGTATTTT. It codes for CSVADSTDTQYF.

This chain connects TRBV27 to TRBJ1-5; D is uncertain. Trimming took 6 bases from V and 5 from J, leaving 20 bases between them. Looked up from germline, CDR1 is MNHEY and CDR2 is SMNVEV (reference sequence). CDR3 length: 16 residues. Here the CDR3 reads CASRPVRGVGDQPQHF. For the CDR3, the DNA is TGTGCCAGCAGGCCAGTCCGCGGGGTCGGTGATCAGCCCCAGCATTTT.

This chain connects TRBV7-6 to TRBJ1-4; D is perhaps TRBD1 (5 bases). Germline CDR1 is SGHVS and CDR2 is FNYEAQ. The CDR3 has 14 amino acids. Deletions cut 1 base from V and 5 bases from J, with 8 bases between. The chain's CDR3 is CASSLGQGNEKLFF. The CDR3 DNA reads as TGTGCCAGCAGCTTAGGGCAGGGAAATGAAAAACTGTTTTTT.

V is TRBV4-2 and J is TRBJ2-7; 11 nucleotides agree with TRBD2. The length of the CDR3 is 13 residues. CDR1 is LGHNA, CDR2 YNFKEQ, per germline. V dropped 4 bases and J dropped 6; count of bases not matched to a gene: 2. The CDR3 spells CASSPSGGTEQYF. The CDR3 coding sequence is TGTGCCAGCAGCCCTAGCGGGGGGACCGAGCAGTACTTC.

This chain connects TRBV5-1 to TRBJ1-1; 9 nucleotides line up with TRBD1. Trimming at V came to 5 bases and at J to 7 bases, leaving 9 bases not matched to a gene. The CDR3 consists of 14 residues. CDR1 SGHRS and CDR2 YFSETQ come from the germline V gene. The CDR3 DNA is TGCGCCAGCAGTCTACAGGGGGCGACGGGTGAAGCTTTCTTT. Its protein product is CASSLQGATGEAFF.

This chain uses TRBV27 with TRBJ2-1, with D perhaps TRBD1 (5 bases). CDR1 and CDR2 from the germline V gene are MNHEY and SMNVEV (reference sequence). The CDR3 has 13 residues. V was trimmed by 7 bases and J by 3 bases, leaving 10 bases between them. The CDR3 region has the DNA TGTGCCAGCAAATTAGGGGACTACAATGAGCAGTTCTTC. Its translation: CASKLGDYNEQFF.

The J gene is TRBJ1-2, the V gene TRBV7-6, with TRBD1 matching 10 bases. The CDR3 has 14 amino acids. J gave up 3 bases and V 5 bases, and 3 bases lay outside the gene matches. The V gene's germline CDR1 is SGHVS and CDR2 FNYEAQ. CDR3 sequence reads: CASSPGTGDYGYTF. The CDR3 nucleotides are TGTGCCAGCAGCCCCGGGACAGGGGACTATGGCTACACCTTC. The complete variable domain, with remaining parts taken from reference TRBV7-6 and TRBJ1-2, reads GAGVSQSPRYKVTKRGQDVALRCDPISGHVSLYWYRQALGQGPEFLTYFNYEAQQDKSGLPNDRFSAERPEGSISTLTIQRTEQRDSAMYRCASSPGTGDYGYTFGSGTRLTVV.

The chain has TRBV11-3 and TRBJ2-5; 10 bases fit TRBD2. CDR1 is SGHNT, CDR2 YENEEA, per germline. The CDR3 sequence is 19 residues long. J was trimmed by 2 bases and V by 5 bases; bases with no gene match: 17. The CDR3 reads CASSPGALAGDLLQETQYF. Here the CDR3 DNA reads TGTGCCAGCAGCCCGGGGGCGCTAGCGGGGGACCTTTTACAAGAGACCCAGTACTTC.

The DNA of the CDR3 is TGCGCCAGCAGCCTCGCGGACTGGGACAGGGGAAACATTCAGTACTTC. Encoded protein: CASSLADWDRGNIQYF. This sequence joins TRBV4-1 and TRBJ2-4; 10 bases agree with TRBD1. The CDR3 spans 16 residues. With 4 bases clipped from V and 6 bases from J, the junction kept 9 bases outside the gene matches. Germline CDR1 reads MGHRA; CDR2 reads YSYEKL.

The gene calls are TRBV10-1 and TRBJ2-7; 14 bases agree with TRBD2. With V trimmed by 4 bases and J by 5 bases, 7 bases remained unmatched. The germline V gene encodes CDR1 WNHNN and CDR2 SYGVQD (reference sequence). The CDR3 is 16 residues long. The CDR3: CASSARPGLAGDEQYF. CDR3 bases: TGCGCCAGCAGTGCCCGACCGGGACTAGCGGGAGACGAGCAGTACTTC.

The chain is built from TRBV6-4 and TRBJ2-2; TRBD1 matches 8 bases. The length of the CDR3 is 16 residues. From germline, CDR1 is MRHNA and CDR2 SNTAGT. With 7 bases clipped from V and 5 bases from J, the junction kept 12 bases outside the gene matches. CDR3 region: CASKKSDRATTGELFF. The CDR3, as DNA: TGTGCCAGCAAAAAGTCGGACAGGGCTACGACCGGGGAGCTGTTTTTT.

The chain recombines TRBV11-2 with TRBJ2-2; D perhaps matches TRBD2 (5 bases). V was trimmed by 6 bases and J by 0 bases, leaving 11 bases between them. This CDR3 is built from 15 residues. CDR1 is SGHAT, CDR2 FQNNGV, per germline. CDR3 residues: CASRGVNPNTGELFF. In DNA form, the CDR3 reads TGTGCCAGCAGGGGAGTCAACCCGAACACCGGGGAGCTGTTTTTT.

J is TRBJ1-4 and V is TRBV21-1; the table's D gene call, TRBD1, was not cross checked with the DNA. TRBV21-1 has pseudogene status. The CDR3 contains 17 residues. CDR3 residues: CASRKRGQGASEEKLFF. For the CDR3, the DNA is TGTGCCAGCAGGAAACGGGGACAGGGGGCATCAGAAGAAAAACTGTTTTTT.

This clone was seen once. The chain recombines TRBV19 with TRBJ1-2; no firm D call. CDR3 size: 16 residues. V gave up 3 bases and J gave up 2 bases, with 16 bases separating them. Germline CDR1 reads LNHDA; CDR2 reads SQIVND (reference sequence). The CDR3 bases are TGTGCCAGTAGTATTGTCGCGGCGTCGCTCAACTATGGCTACACCTTC. Residues: CASSIVAASLNYGYTF. Looking up the rest from reference TRBV19 and TRBJ1-2 gives the full variable domain: DGGITQSPKYLFRKEGQNVTLSCEQNLNHDAMYWYRQDPGQGLRLIYYSQIVNDFQKGDIAEGYSVSREKKESFPLTVTSAQKNPTAFYLCASSIVAASLNYGYTFGSGTRLTVV.

Only a few counts were recorded for this clone. V gene TRBV5-6 combines with J gene TRBJ2-2, with a possible D match to TRBD2 (5 bases). Looked up from germline, CDR1 is SGHDT and CDR2 is YYEEEE. Trimming removed 2 bases at V and 4 bases at J, with 12 bases between. The CDR3 sequence is 15 residues long. The CDR3 DNA is TGTGCCAGCAGCTTTCGGCCCGCGGGCACCGGGGAGCTGTTTTTT. This gives the protein CASSFRPAGTGELFF.

The chain recombines TRBV5-4 with TRBJ2-3; TRBD2 matches at 9 bases. Germline V gene data show CDR1 as SGHNT and CDR2 as YYREEE (reference sequence). V shed 5 bases and J 1 base; nucleotides not matched to a gene: 5. The CDR3 length is 15 residues. As DNA, the CDR3 is TGTGCCAGCAGTTCTAGGACTAGCGGCACAGATACGCAGTATTTT. It yields the protein CASSSRTSGTDTQYF.

V usage is TRBV5-1 and J usage is TRBJ2-1; a weak D match, TRBD2 (5 bases). Germline V gene sequence: CDR1 SGHRS, CDR2 YFSETQ. CDR3 length: 13 amino acids. V lost 4 bases and J lost 3, with 8 bases in between. The CDR3 DNA reads as TGCGCCAGCAGCCTCCGGGACTACAATGAGCAGTTCTTC. It yields the protein CASSLRDYNEQFF.

There are a few counts of this clone. The chain carries TRBV5-5 and TRBJ1-5; possibly TRBD1 for D (5 bases). Germline V gene data show CDR1 as SGHKS and CDR2 as YYEKEE (reference sequence). This CDR3 has 12 amino acids. V was pared by 6 bases and J by 5 bases, with 9 bases between. The CDR3 sequence is CASTDTHQPQHF. The CDR3 DNA follows: TGTGCCAGCACGGACACTCATCAGCCCCAGCATTTT.

The chain is built from TRBV7-9 and TRBJ1-1; D possibly corresponds to TRBD1 (6 bases). Germline V lookup: CDR1 SEHNR, CDR2 FQNEAQ (reference sequence). The length of the CDR3 is 16 residues. The V gene lost 0 bases and the J gene lost 1 base, with 12 bases spanning the gap. The CDR3 reads CASSLAHGTKNTEAFF. In nucleotides, the CDR3 is TGTGCCAGCAGCTTAGCGCATGGGACAAAGAACACTGAAGCTTTCTTT.

CDR3 loop: CASSRLDSGSAEAFF. As DNA, the CDR3 is TGCGCCAGCAGCCGGCTGGACAGTGGGTCGGCTGAAGCTTTCTTT. The J gene is TRBJ1-1, the V gene TRBV4-1, with a tentative D call TRBD1 (6 bases). There are 15 residues in the CDR3. The V end lost 4 bases, the J end lost 6 bases, and 18 bases lay between the germline ends. CDR1 is MGHRA, CDR2 YSYEKL, per germline.

The V gene is TRBV19, the J gene TRBJ2-7; D not resolved. This CDR3 comprises 13 residues. The germline V gene encodes CDR1 LNHDA and CDR2 SQIVND (reference sequence). V was shortened by 3 bases and J by 6 bases, with 12 bases between the two germline ends. The CDR3 DNA reads TGTGCCAGTAGTATCGGCCGGGTGTCCGAGCAGTACTTC. Protein product: CASSIGRVSEQYF.